The text below deals with one T cell receptor beta chain. Its cognate antigen is unknown. Germline V gene sequence: CDR1 SGHRS, CDR2 YFSETQ. V was clipped by 4 bases and J by 3 bases, with 13 bases between them. This CDR3 comprises 14 residues. Preparation of TCR beta libraries was done by quantitative 5'-RACE with molecular barcodes. TCRdb re-called the 5' RACE reads through MiXCR, storing one row per CDR3 protein. Of approximately 550,000 distinct CDR3 sequences in the sample, approximately 12% are singletons; the top ten hold under 7.5%. The data originate from a study of CD8 T cells in ankylosing spondylitis. General study results and limits: There was a TCR beta motif, made of several highly homologous variants, that appeared characteristic of ankylosing spondylitis blood. Reports say disease-linked clones showed up significantly more in matched ankylosing spondylitis synovial fluid. Disease-linked clones were CD8+ and relatively rare in peripheral blood. Past studies reported some motif variants in reactive arthritis synovial fluid and blood.

The clonotype originates from a male donor with ankylosing spondylitis. The genes are TRBV5-1 and TRBJ2-5; no reliable D call. Sequenced: blood, either unsorted or a sorted T cell fraction (not recorded which). For the CDR3, the DNA is TGCGCCAGCAGCCCCCAGATGACCGAAGAGACCCAGTACTTC. The encoded protein is CASSPQMTEETQYF.